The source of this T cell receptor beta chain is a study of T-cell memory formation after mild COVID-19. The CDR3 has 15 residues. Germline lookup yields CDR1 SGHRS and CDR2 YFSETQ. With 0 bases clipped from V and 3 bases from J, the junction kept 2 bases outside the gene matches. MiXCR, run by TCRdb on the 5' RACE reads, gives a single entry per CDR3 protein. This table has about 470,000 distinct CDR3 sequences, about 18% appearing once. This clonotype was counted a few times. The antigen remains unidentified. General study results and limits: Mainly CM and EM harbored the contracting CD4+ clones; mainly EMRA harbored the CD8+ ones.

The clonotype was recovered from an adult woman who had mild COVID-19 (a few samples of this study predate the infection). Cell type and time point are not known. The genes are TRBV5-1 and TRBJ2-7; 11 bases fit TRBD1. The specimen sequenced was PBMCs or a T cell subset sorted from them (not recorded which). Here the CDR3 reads CASSLDGTGGYEQYF. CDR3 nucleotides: TGCGCCAGCAGCTTGGATGGGACAGGGGGCTACGAGCAGTACTTC.